This is a list of T cell receptor beta chains from one sample in a study of blood T cell repertoires in COVID-19. Method: immunoSEQ multiplex PCR; TCRdb's copy keeps in-frame clones and lacks some. The sample holds roughly 360,000 clones, roughly 88% seen once. Sequences were obtained from PBMCs or T cells enriched from blood (not recorded which). These receptors all stem from a woman aged 25 to 39 with acute COVID-19. The CDR3 runs from the conserved cysteine through the conserved F or W. Fields, in order: V gene, D gene, clone size, CDR3 length, J gene, CDR3 DNA, CDR3 protein. The D gene is left open where the match is weak. Expanded clones are given a class, and other clones once, few, many or no size at all.

TRBV9,TRBD2,once,15,TRBJ2-1,TGTGCCAGCAGCCTGGAGCGGGGCCCGTTGAATGAGCAGTTCTTC,CASSLERGPLNEQFF
TRBV10-3,TRBD1,.,14,TRBJ1-2,TGTGCCATCACTCTGGGACAGGGGACGGATGGCTACACCTTC,CAITLGQGTDGYTF
TRBV19,.,.,15,TRBJ1-1,TGTGCCAGTAGTCCCGTGGGGCAGAAGAACACTGAAGCTTTCTTT,CASSPVGQKNTEAFF
TRBV6-1,TRBD2,.,16,TRBJ2-7,TGTGCCAGCAGTGAAAGGCTAGCGGGGAACCTCTACGAGCAGTACTTC,CASSERLAGNLYEQYF
TRBV27,TRBD1,.,15,TRBJ1-2,TGTGCCAGCAGTTTACTGTTCGGACAGGGTGGCGGCTACACCTTC,CASSLLFGQGGGYTF
TRBV9,.,.,13,TRBJ1-2,TGTGCCAGCAGCGTAGATGGGCCTCGGGGCTACACCTTC,CASSVDGPRGYTF
TRBV27,.,few,13,TRBJ1-6,TGTGCCAGCAGAACAGGGTATAATTCACCCCTCCACTTT,CASRTGYNSPLHF
TRBV6-1,.,once,16,TRBJ1-4,TGTGCCAGCAGTGACGGTCCGAGGAGGTCTAATGAAAAACTGTTTTTT,CASSDGPRRSNEKLFF
TRBV7-2,TRBD2,once,19,TRBJ2-1,TGTGCCAGCAACCCGTATCCCCCGGGACTAGCGGGGATCTACAATGAGCAGTTCTTC,CASNPYPPGLAGIYNEQFF
TRBV10-1,.,.,14,TRBJ1-6,TGCGCCAGCAGTGAGCAGGGGACCAATTCACCCCTCCACTTT,CASSEQGTNSPLHF
TRBV19,TRBD1,.,18,TRBJ1-5,TGTGCCAGTAGTATCCCCTCCGGGACAGGGCCGGCTCATCAGCCCCAGCATTTT,CASSIPSGTGPAHQPQHF
TRBV7-9,.,.,17,TRBJ1-1,TGTGCCAGCAGCTTAGAAACCTACGTCGCAGGGAAGACTGAAGCTTTCTTT,CASSLETYVAGKTEAFF
TRBV4-2,TRBD1,.,14,TRBJ2-1,TGTGCCAGCAGGAGACAGGGGGCTGACACTGAGCAGTTCTTC,CASRRQGADTEQFF
TRBV25-1,TRBD1,.,14,TRBJ2-3,TGTGCCAGCAACCCGACAGGGGGGGAGGATACGCAGTATTTT,CASNPTGGEDTQYF
TRBV2,TRBD2,.,15,TRBJ2-5,TGTGCCAGCAGTGACAATCGGGGGGTCATGGAGACCCAGTACTTC,CASSDNRGVMETQYF
TRBV27,.,.,12,TRBJ2-7,TGTGCCAGCAGTTTATACGGTTACGAGCAGTACTTC,CASSLYGYEQYF
TRBV4-3,.,.,13,TRBJ1-5,TGCGCCAGCAGCCAAGATCTCGGGCAGCCCCAGCATTTT,CASSQDLGQPQHF
TRBV27,TRBD1,few,16,TRBJ1-2,TGTGCCAGCAGTTTATGGGCGACAGGGGGCGCTCATGGCTACACCTTC,CASSLWATGGAHGYTF
TRBV9,TRBD1,.,20,TRBJ1-1,TGTGCCAGCAGCGTAGACCCCAGGGGACCGACAGGGGTGAGCGGGACTGAAGCTTTCTTT,CASSVDPRGPTGVSGTEAFF
TRBV7-3,.,.,19,TRBJ1-2,TGTGCCAGCAGCTTAAACGCCCAAAATCCCATTGCGGCTAACTATGGCTACACCTTC,CASSLNAQNPIAANYGYTF
TRBV12-3/TRBV12-4,.,.,13,TRBJ1-1,TGTGCCAGCAGGAAAAGCGTGAACACTGAAGCTTTCTTT,CASRKSVNTEAFF
TRBV3-1/TRBV3-2,.,.,16,TRBJ1-4,TGTGCCAGCAGCCAAGTGGTCCCAGGGTCTAATGAAAAACTGTTTTTT,CASSQVVPGSNEKLFF
TRBV7-2,TRBD1,.,16,TRBJ1-5,TGTGCCAGCAGCCCCACGGACAGGGGCAGCAATCAGCCCCAGCATTTT,CASSPTDRGSNQPQHF
TRBV9,TRBD1,once,15,TRBJ1-3,TGTGCCAGCAGCGCGGGAGGGGGCCCTGGAAACACCATATATTTT,CASSAGGGPGNTIYF
TRBV15,.,.,14,TRBJ1-2,TGTGCCACCAGCCGCTCAGGGGTTAACTATGGCTACACCTTC,CATSRSGVNYGYTF
TRBV2,TRBD2,.,19,TRBJ2-1,TGTGCCAGCAGTGGACAGACTAGCGGGGGGGCTAGAGCCTACAATGAGCAGTTCTTC,CASSGQTSGGARAYNEQFF
TRBV5-5,TRBD1,.,16,TRBJ2-4,TGTGCCAGCAGTCTGGGGACAGGGGCGACCAAAAACATTCAGTACTTC,CASSLGTGATKNIQYF
TRBV12-3/TRBV12-4,.,few,11,TRBJ1-2,TGTGCCAGCAGTTTCGAGCGTGGCTACACCTTC,CASSFERGYTF
TRBV29-1,TRBD1,.,14,TRBJ2-2,TGCAGCGTTGCGGGACAGGGGAACACCGGGGAGCTGTTTTTT,CSVAGQGNTGELFF
TRBV4-3,TRBD1,.,16,TRBJ1-2,TGCGCCAGCAGCTTGCTGTCGGGACAGGGGGCGGAGGGCTACACCTTC,CASSLLSGQGAEGYTF
TRBV6-5,.,.,15,TRBJ1-2,TGTGCCAGCAGTCAGGCAACCCTCTTCCATTATGGCTACACCTTC,CASSQATLFHYGYTF
TRBV11-2,.,.,14,TRBJ1-3,TGTGCCAGCAGCCCCCAGTTAACTGGAAACACCATATATTTT,CASSPQLTGNTIYF
TRBV5-1,.,.,15,TRBJ1-1,TGCGCCAGCAGCTTACTCTACGACAGGAACACTGAAGCTTTCTTT,CASSLLYDRNTEAFF
TRBV19,TRBD1,.,14,TRBJ2-7,TGTGCCAGTAGTATAGGGACAGGGGTTGACGAGCAGTACTTC,CASSIGTGVDEQYF
TRBV27,.,few,18,TRBJ1-6,TGTGCCAGCAGTCGTACCGGGTCCCAAAGGACCTATAATTCACCCCTCCACTTT,CASSRTGSQRTYNSPLHF
TRBV6-2/TRBV6-3,.,.,14,TRBJ2-7,TGTGCCAGCAGTTACTCGACGGGGGTTCCCGAGCAGTACTTC,CASSYSTGVPEQYF
TRBV7-2,TRBD1,.,17,TRBJ1-1,TGTGCCAGCAGCGCGCGGGACAGCCAGCGACCGTACACTGAAGCTTTCTTT,CASSARDSQRPYTEAFF
TRBV7-7,.,.,16,TRBJ2-5,TGTGCCAGCAGCCCTCGGCCTAGAGGCCCACAAGAGACCCAGTACTTC,CASSPRPRGPQETQYF
TRBV30,.,.,14,TRBJ1-2,TGTGCCTGGGCAACAGGGATCTTTAACTATGGCTACACCTTC,CAWATGIFNYGYTF
TRBV19,TRBD2,.,15,TRBJ2-1,TGTGCCAGTACCCGGGAGGGATTCTCCTACAATGAGCAGTTCTTC,CASTREGFSYNEQFF
TRBV4-1,TRBD1,.,17,TRBJ1-5,TGCGCCAGCAGCCAAGGGACAGGGGATTATAGCAATCAGCCCCAGCATTTT,CASSQGTGDYSNQPQHF
TRBV29-1,.,.,11,TRBJ1-4,TGCAGCGTTGAAGATCGTGCCAGACTGTTTTTT,CSVEDRARLFF
TRBV6-5,TRBD1,.,13,TRBJ1-4,TGTGCCACCTCGACAGGGCGAGCCGAAAAACTGTTTTTT,CATSTGRAEKLFF
TRBV21-1,.,.,16,TRBJ2-7,TGTGCCACCTACCCGAATAAGGACATCCGGACCTACGAGCAGTACTTC,CATYPNKDIRTYEQYF
TRBV27,.,.,15,TRBJ1-1,TGTGCCAGCAGTTACCGGGCAGGGCTGAGAACTGAAGCTTTCTTT,CASSYRAGLRTEAFF
TRBV4-3,.,.,15,TRBJ1-2,TGCGCCAGCAGCCAAGGAGATAGCGACAACTATGGCTACACCTTC,CASSQGDSDNYGYTF
TRBV12-3/TRBV12-4,TRBD2,.,12,TRBJ2-1,TGTGCCACCGGGACTACCTACAATGAGCAGTTCTTC,CATGTTYNEQFF
TRBV5-1,.,.,14,TRBJ2-7,TGCGCCAGCAGCTTTGAAGGGGTCTCCTACGAGCAGTACTTC,CASSFEGVSYEQYF
TRBV11-2,.,.,16,TRBJ2-2,TGTGCCAGCAGCGTAACCTCCCTACGGGGTGGCGGGGAGCTGTTTTTT,CASSVTSLRGGGELFF
TRBV6-5,.,.,14,TRBJ1-4,TGTGCCAGCAGGGGGGCCGTTGAGGGTGAAAAACTGTTTTTT,CASRGAVEGEKLFF
TRBV24-1,.,.,17,TRBJ2-1,TGTGCCACCAGTGATTCCTCCAGGGTGGGTTCCTACAATGAGCAGTTCTTC,CATSDSSRVGSYNEQFF
TRBV7-9,TRBD2,.,16,TRBJ2-7,TGTGCCAGCAGCTTAGCGGTTAGCGGGGGACCCTACGAGCAGTACTTC,CASSLAVSGGPYEQYF
TRBV24-1,.,once,15,TRBJ1-3,TGTGCCACCAGTGACTCAGGGCTGACTGGAAACACCATATATTTT,CATSDSGLTGNTIYF